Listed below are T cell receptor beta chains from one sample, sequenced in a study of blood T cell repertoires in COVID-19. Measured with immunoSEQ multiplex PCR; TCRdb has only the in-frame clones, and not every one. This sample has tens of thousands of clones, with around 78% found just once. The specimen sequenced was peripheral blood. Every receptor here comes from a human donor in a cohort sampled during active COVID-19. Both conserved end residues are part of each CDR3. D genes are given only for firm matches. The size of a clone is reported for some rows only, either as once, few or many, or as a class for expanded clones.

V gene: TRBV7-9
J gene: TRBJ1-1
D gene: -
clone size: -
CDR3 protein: CASSLALLTEAFF
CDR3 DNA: TGTGCCAGCAGCTTAGCTCTACTCACTGAAGCTTTCTTT

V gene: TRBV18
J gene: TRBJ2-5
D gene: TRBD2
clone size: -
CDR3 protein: CASSPLTSGKETQYF
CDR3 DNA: TGTGCCAGCTCACCACTGACTAGCGGGAAGGAGACCCAGTACTTC

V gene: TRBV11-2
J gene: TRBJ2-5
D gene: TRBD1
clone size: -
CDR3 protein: CASSWGTGYQETQYF
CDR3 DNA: TGTGCCAGCAGCTGGGGGACAGGGTACCAAGAGACCCAGTACTTC

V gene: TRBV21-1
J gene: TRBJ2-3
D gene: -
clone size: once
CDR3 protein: CASSKEDRRRITDTQYF
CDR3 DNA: TGTGCCAGCAGCAAAGAGGACAGGAGGAGGATCACAGATACGCAGTATTTT

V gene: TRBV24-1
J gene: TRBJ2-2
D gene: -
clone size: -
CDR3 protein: CATERGRGELFF
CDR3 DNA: TGTGCCACCGAGCGTGGGAGAGGGGAGCTGTTTTTT

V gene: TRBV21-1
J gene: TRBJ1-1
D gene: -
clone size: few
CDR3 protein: CASSGRQGPMHTEAFF
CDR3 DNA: TGTGCCAGCAGCGGGCGACAGGGACCCATGCACACTGAAGCTTTCTTT

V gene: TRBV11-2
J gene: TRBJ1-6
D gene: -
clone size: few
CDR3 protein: CASSLDKNAGDNSPLHF
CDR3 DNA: TGTGCCAGCAGCTTAGATAAGAACGCAGGGGATAATTCACCCCTCCACTTT

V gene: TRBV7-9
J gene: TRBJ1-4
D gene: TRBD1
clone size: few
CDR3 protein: CASSRSGGREKLFF
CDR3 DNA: TGTGCCAGCAGCCGTTCAGGGGGACGAGAAAAACTGTTTTTT

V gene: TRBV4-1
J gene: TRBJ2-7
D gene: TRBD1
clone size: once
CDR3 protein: CASSLRDRGLEQYF
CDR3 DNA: TGCGCCAGCAGCCTCAGGGACAGGGGGCTCGAGCAGTACTTC

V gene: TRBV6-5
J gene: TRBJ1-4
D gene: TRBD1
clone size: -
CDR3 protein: CASREGQGAAEKLFF
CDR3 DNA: TGTGCCAGCAGGGAGGGACAGGGGGCGGCTGAAAAACTGTTTTTT

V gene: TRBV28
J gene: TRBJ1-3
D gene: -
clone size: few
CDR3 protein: CASNLAGGASGNTIYF
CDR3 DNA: TGTGCCAGCAACCTGGCGGGGGGGGCGTCTGGAAACACCATATATTTT

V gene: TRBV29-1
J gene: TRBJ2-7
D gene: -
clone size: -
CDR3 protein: CSVSKSSYEQYF
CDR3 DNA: TGCAGCGTTTCTAAGAGCTCCTACGAGCAGTACTTC

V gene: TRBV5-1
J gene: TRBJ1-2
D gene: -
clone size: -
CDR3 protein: CASSTGGGRPGIIYGYTF
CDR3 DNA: TGCGCCAGCTCGACTGGGGGGGGGCGACCAGGGATAATTTATGGCTACACCTTC

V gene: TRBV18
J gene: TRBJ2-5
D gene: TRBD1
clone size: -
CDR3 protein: CASSLGQGATETQYF
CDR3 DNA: TGTGCCAGCTCACTTGGACAGGGGGCGACCGAGACCCAGTACTTC

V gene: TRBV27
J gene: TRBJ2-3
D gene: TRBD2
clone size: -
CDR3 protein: CASSLIRQGSSGRPTDTQYF
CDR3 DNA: TGTGCCAGCAGTTTGATCAGGCAGGGGAGTAGCGGGAGACCCACAGATACGCAGTATTTT

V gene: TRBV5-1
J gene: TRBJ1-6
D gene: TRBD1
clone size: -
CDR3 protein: CASRPGTGDYNSPLHF
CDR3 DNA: TGCGCCAGCAGGCCCGGGACAGGGGATTATAATTCACCCCTCCACTTT

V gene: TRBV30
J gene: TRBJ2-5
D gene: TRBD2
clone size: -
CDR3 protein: CAWRTSGRGAQETQYF
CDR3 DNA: TGTGCCTGGAGAACTAGCGGGAGGGGGGCCCAAGAGACCCAGTACTTC

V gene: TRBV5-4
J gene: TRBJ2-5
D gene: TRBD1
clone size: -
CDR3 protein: CASSSGTGGFKTQYF
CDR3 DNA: TGTGCCAGCAGCTCAGGGACAGGGGGCTTTAAGACCCAGTACTTC

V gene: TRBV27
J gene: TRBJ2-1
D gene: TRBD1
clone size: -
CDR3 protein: CASSTGTGSYNEQFF
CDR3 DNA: TGTGCCAGCAGTACCGGGACAGGGTCTTACAATGAGCAGTTCTTC

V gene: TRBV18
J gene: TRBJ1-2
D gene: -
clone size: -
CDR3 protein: CASSPLIRGKYGYTF
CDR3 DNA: TGTGCCAGCTCACCACTCATCCGAGGGAAATATGGCTACACCTTC

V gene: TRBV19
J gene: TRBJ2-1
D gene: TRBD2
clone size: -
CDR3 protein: CASSIEGGSKEQFF
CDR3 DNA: TGTGCCAGTAGTATAGAGGGCGGGAGTAAGGAGCAGTTCTTC

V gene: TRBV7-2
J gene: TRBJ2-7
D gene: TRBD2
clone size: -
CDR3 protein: CASSFEPSGGGYEQYF
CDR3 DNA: TGTGCCAGCAGCTTCGAGCCTAGCGGGGGGGGTTACGAGCAGTACTTC

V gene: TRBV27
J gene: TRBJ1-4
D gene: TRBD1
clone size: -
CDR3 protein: CASSSTRGQVNEKLFF
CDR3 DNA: TGTGCCAGCAGTTCCACCAGGGGACAGGTGAATGAAAAACTGTTTTTT

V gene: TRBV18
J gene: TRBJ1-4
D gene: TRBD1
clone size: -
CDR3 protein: CASSPLTGVGYEKLFF
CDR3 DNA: TGTGCCAGCTCACCCCTTACAGGGGTAGGGTATGAAAAACTGTTTTTT

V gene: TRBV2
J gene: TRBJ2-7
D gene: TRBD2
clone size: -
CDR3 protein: CASSEVGLADLEQYF
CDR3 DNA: TGTGCCAGCAGTGAAGTCGGACTAGCGGATCTCGAGCAGTACTTC

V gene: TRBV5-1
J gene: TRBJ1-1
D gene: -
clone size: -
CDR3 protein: CASSERPLDRNTEAFF
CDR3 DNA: TGCGCCAGCAGCGAGAGGCCTTTAGACAGAAACACTGAAGCTTTCTTT

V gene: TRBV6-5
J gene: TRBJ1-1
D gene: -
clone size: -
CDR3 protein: CASSPVVVETEAFF
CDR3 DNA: TGTGCCAGCAGCCCGGTGGTAGTAGAAACTGAAGCTTTCTTT

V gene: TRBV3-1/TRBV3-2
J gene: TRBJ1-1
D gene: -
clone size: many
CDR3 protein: CASTPTDSNTEAFF
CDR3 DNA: TGTGCCAGCACCCCGACAGACTCTAACACTGAAGCTTTCTTT

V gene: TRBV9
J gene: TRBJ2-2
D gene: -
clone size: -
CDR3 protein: CASSFRTSTGELFF
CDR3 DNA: TGTGCCAGCAGCTTCCGGACTTCAACCGGGGAGCTGTTTTTT

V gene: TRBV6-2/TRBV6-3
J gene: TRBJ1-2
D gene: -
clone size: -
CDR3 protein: CASSTGGRYGYTF
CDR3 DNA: TGTGCCAGCAGCACGGGGGGGAGGTATGGCTACACCTTC

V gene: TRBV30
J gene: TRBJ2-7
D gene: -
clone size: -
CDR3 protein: CARSTATYEQYF
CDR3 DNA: TGTGCCCGGTCCACTGCCACCTACGAGCAGTACTTC

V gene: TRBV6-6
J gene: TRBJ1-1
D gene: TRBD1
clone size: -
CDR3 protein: CASSKPGQGKSEAFF
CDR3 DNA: TGTGCCAGCTCTAAGCCGGGACAGGGGAAAAGTGAAGCTTTCTTT

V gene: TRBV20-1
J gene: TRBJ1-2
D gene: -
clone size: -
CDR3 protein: CSASLMTDNYGYTF
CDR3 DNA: TGCAGTGCTAGTTTGATGACAGACAACTATGGCTACACCTTC

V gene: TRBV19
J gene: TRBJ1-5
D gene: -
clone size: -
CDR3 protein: CASSIDRKNQPQHF
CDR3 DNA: TGTGCCAGTAGTATAGACAGGAAAAATCAGCCCCAGCATTTT

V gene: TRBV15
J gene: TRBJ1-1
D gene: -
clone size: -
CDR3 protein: CATSRTGAQREAFF
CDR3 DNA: TGTGCCACCAGCAGGACAGGTGCCCAGAGGGAAGCTTTCTTT

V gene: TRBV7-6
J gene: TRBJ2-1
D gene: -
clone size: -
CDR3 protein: CASSLGPISYNEQFF
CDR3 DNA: TGTGCCAGCAGCTTAGGTCCTATCTCCTACAATGAGCAGTTCTTC

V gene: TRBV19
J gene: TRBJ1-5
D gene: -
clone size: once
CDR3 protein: CASTSSGQRGQPQHF
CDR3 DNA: TGTGCCAGTACCTCTTCGGGTCAACGGGGGCAGCCCCAGCATTTT

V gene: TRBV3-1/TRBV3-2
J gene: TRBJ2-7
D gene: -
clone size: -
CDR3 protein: CASKGMQYF
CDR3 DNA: TGTGCCAGCAAGGGGATGCAGTACTTC

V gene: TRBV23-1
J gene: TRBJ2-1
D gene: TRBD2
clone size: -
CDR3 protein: CASSQSELKGRRGTSEGNEQFF
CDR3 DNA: TGCGCCAGCAGTCAATCAGAACTGAAGGGCAGGAGGGGGACTAGTGAAGGCAATGAGCAGTTCTTC

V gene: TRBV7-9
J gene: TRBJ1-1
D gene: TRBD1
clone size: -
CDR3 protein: CASSLLGQGNTEAFF
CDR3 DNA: TGTGCCAGCAGCTTACTGGGACAGGGGAACACTGAAGCTTTCTTT

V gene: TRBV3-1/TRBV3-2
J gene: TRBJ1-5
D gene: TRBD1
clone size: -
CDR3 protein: CASSPRTGGGQPQHF
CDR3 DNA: TGTGCCAGCAGCCCCCGGACAGGGGGTGGGCAGCCCCAGCATTTT

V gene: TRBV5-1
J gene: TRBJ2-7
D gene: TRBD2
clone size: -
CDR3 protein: CASSLVAGGRYEQYF
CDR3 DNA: TGCGCCAGCAGCTTGGTAGCGGGAGGACGGTACGAGCAGTACTTC

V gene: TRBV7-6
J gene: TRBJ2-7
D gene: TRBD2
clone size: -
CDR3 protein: CASSPGTSASGEQYF
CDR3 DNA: TGTGCCAGCAGCCCCGGGACTAGCGCTTCGGGGGAGCAGTACTTC

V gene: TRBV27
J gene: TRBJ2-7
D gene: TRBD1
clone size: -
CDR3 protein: CASSGTGGEQYF
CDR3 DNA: TGTGCCAGCAGCGGGACAGGGGGCGAGCAGTACTTC

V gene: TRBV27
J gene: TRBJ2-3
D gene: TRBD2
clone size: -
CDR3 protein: CASSLFLAGYSDTQYF
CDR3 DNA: TGTGCCAGCAGTTTATTCCTAGCGGGATATTCAGATACGCAGTATTTT

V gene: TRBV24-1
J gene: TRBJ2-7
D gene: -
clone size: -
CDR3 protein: CATSVTGYEQYF
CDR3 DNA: TGTGCCACCAGCGTCACAGGCTACGAGCAGTACTTC

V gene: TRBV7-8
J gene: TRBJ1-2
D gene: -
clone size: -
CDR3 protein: CASSLDAGMDYGYTF
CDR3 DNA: TGTGCCAGCAGCCTAGATGCAGGGATGGACTATGGCTACACCTTC